This TCR delta chain was profiled in a study of gamma-delta T cells after stem cell transplantation. The CDR3 covers 23 residues. Germline trimming cut 0 bases from V and 7 bases from J; bases unmatched to any gene: 30. The germline CDR1 and CDR2 sequences are TSWWSYY and QGS. TCRdb redid clone calling on the RT-PCR reads using CATT. This sample yields some 5,700 delta-chain clones, of which approximately 9% are seen a single time; over 10% belongs to the top ten. The chain joins TRDV1 to TRDJ1; 9 positions match TRDD3. This receptor was taken from a human donor. It is not recorded whose cells these are; they may come from a transplant donor. What was sequenced was gamma-delta T cells. CDR3 sequence: CALGELVLHKARELGEVRGKLIF. The CDR3 region has the DNA TGTGCTCTTGGGGAACTAGTCCTACACAAGGCCAGGGAACTGGGGGAAGTTCGAGGTAAACTCATCTTT.